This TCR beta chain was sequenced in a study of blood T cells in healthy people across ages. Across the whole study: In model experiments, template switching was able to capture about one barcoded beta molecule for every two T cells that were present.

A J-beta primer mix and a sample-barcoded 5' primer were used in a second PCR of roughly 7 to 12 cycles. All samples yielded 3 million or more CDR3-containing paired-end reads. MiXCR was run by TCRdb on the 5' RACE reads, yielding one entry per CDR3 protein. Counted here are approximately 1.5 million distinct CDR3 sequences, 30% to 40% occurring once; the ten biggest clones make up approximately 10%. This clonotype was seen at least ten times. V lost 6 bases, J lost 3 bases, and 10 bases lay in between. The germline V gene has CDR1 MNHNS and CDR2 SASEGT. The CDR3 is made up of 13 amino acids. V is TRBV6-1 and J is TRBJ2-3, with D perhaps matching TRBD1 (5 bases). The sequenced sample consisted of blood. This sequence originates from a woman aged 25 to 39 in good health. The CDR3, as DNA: TGTGCCAGCAGGGCAGGGTGGACAGATACGCAGTATTTT. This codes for CASRAGWTDTQYF.